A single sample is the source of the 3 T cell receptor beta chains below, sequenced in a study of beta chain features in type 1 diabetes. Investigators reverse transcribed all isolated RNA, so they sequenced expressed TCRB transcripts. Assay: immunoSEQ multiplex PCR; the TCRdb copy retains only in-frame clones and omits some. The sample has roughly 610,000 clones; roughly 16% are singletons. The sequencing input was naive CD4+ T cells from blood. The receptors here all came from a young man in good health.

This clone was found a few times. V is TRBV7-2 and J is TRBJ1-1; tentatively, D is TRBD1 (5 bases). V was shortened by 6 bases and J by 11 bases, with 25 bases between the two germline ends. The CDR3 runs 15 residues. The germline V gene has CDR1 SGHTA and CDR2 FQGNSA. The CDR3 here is CASSLQGVKRVRAFF. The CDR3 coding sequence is TGTGCCAGCAGTTTACAAGGGGTCAAGAGAGTGCGGGCTTTCTTT. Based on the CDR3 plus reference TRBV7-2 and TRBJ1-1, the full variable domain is GAGVSQSPSNKVTEKGKDVELRCDPISGHTALYWYRQSLGQGLEFLIYFQGNSAPDKSGLPSDRFSAERTGGSVSTLTIQRTQQEDSAVYLCASSLQGVKRVRAFFGQGTRLTVV.

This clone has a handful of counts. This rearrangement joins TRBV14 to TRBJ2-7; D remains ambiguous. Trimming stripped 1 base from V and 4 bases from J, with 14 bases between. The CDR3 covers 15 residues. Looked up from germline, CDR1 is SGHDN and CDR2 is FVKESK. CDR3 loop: CASSQVFRNLYEQYF. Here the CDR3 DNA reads TGTGCCAGCAGCCAAGTCTTCAGAAATCTATACGAGCAGTACTTC. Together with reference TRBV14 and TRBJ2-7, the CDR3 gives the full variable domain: EAGVTQFPSHSVIEKGQTVTLRCDPISGHDNLYWYRRVMGKEIKFLLHFVKESKQDESGMPNNRFLAERTGGTYSTLKVQPAELEDSGVYFCASSQVFRNLYEQYFGPGTRLTVT.

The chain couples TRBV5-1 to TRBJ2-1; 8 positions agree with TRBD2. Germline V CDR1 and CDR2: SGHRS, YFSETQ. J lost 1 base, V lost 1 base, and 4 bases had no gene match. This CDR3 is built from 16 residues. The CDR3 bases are TGCGCCAGCAGCTTGCTCCCTAGCGGGTCCTACAATGAGCAGTTCTTC. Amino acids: CASSLLPSGSYNEQFF.